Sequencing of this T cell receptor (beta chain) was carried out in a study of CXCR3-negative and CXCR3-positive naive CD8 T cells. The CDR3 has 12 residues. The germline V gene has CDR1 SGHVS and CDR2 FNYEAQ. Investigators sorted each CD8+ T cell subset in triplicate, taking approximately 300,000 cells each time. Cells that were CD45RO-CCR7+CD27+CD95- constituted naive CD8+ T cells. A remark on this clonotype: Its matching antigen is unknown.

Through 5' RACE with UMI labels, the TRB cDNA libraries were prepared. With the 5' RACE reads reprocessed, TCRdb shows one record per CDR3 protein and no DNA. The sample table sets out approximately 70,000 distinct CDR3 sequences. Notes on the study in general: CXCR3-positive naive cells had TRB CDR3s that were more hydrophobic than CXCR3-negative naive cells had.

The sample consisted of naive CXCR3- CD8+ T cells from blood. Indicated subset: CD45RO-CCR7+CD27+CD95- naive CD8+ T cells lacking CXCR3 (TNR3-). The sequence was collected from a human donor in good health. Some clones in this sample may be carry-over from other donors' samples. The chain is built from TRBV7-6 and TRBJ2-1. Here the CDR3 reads CASSSDGNEQFF.